The 15 T cell receptor beta chains below come from one sample, sequenced in a study of Tregs in tolerant kidney transplant recipients. Profiled with immunoSEQ multiplex PCR; TCRdb holds only in-frame clones, not every one. In total, the table holds roughly 50,000 clones. Specimen: CD4+ T cells from blood, collected before the transplant. These receptors originate from a human donor who received a combined kidney and bone marrow transplant.

To note about this clone: The read stops 3 residues short of the end of the CDR3; the missing end is completed from the germline J gene. The chain has TRBV5-1 and TRBJ2-3; weak D call: TRBD1 (6 bases). CDR3 length: 17 residues. V lost 0 bases, J lost 3 bases, and 17 bases lay in between. Looked up from germline, CDR1 is SGHRS and CDR2 is YFSETQ. The CDR3 loop reads CASSLAGTPLGTDTQYF. The part of the CDR3 DNA that was read is TGCGCCAGCAGCTTGGCCGGGACACCCCTGGGGACAGATACG.

A remark on this clone: From the germline J gene comes the end of the CDR3, since the read stops 3 residues before it. This rearrangement joins TRBV5-1 to TRBJ2-7; 7 nucleotides match TRBD1. Germline trimming cut 7 bases from V and 2 bases from J; bases unmatched to any gene: 9. Germline V gene lookup returns CDR1 SGHRS and CDR2 YFSETQ. The length of the CDR3 is 14 residues. CDR3 sequence reads: CASSDWTGTYEQYF. The DNA read from the CDR3 is TGCGCCAGCTCCGATTGGACAGGAACCTACGAG.

As concerns this clone: Read coverage stops 3 residues before the CDR3 terminus; the germline J gene supplies the remainder. The chain joins TRBV7-9 to TRBJ2-7; the D gene is possibly TRBD1 (6 bases). CDR3 length equals 14 residues. CDR1 SEHNR and CDR2 FQNEAQ come from the germline V gene (reference sequence). Trimming removed 2 bases at V and 2 bases at J, with 10 bases between. CDR3 DNA (partial): TGTGCCAGCAGCTTACAACAGGGTACCTACGAG. Its protein product is CASSLQQGTYE. The entire CDR3 protein is CASSLQQGTYEQYF.

The CDR3 reads CASSRTRQETQYF. CDR3 DNA, as far as it was read: TGTGCCAGCAGCCGGACTAGGCAAGAGACC. The chain is built from TRBV7-2 and TRBJ2-5; 7 bases are shared with TRBD2. With the read ending 3 residues before the CDR3 end, the germline J gene is used to fill in that end. The V gene's germline CDR1 is SGHTA and CDR2 FQGNSA. Trimming took 5 bases from V and 2 from J; bases not matched to a gene: 2. The CDR3 runs 13 residues.

On this clone: The read gets to within 3 residues of the CDR3 end, and the germline J gene fills in the rest. This chain uses TRBV18 with TRBJ2-5, with 13 bases fitting TRBD2. This CDR3 contains 16 residues. With V trimmed by 6 bases and J by 1 base, 5 bases remained unmatched. Germline-derived CDR1 and CDR2 are KGHSH and LQKENI. The sequenced part of the CDR3 DNA is TGTGCCAGCTCGCGACTAGCGGGAGGCCCCCAAGAGACC. It encodes CASSRLAGGPQET. The entire CDR3 protein reads CASSRLAGGPQETQYF.

As regards this clone: The DNA ends 3 residues before the CDR3 does, and the rest of the CDR3 is filled in from the germline J gene. V and J are TRBV6-2 or TRBV6-3 and TRBJ2-5; D not certain. This CDR3 has 11 residues. Germline V gene sequence: CDR1 MNHEY, CDR2 SVGEGT. Trimming pared 5 bases from V and 5 bases from J, leaving 6 bases between. Here the CDR3 reads CASSRVETQYF. The DNA read from the CDR3 is TGTGCCAGCAGTCGCGTTGAGACC.

Turning to this clone: Read coverage stops 3 residues before the CDR3 terminus; the germline J gene supplies the remainder. The chain combines TRBV5-1 with TRBJ2-1, with 11 bases matching TRBD2. This CDR3 has 16 amino acids. Per germline, CDR1 SGHRS and CDR2 YFSETQ. V trimming: 0 bases; J trimming: 7 bases; junction bases outside the gene matches: 6. The CDR3 bases that were read are TGCGCCAGCAGCTTGGTAGCGGGGGGGCCTCTGAATGAG. Protein sequence: CASSLVAGGPLNE. The full CDR3 protein is CASSLVAGGPLNEQFF.

Points on this clone: The read finishes 3 residues shy of the CDR3 end, and the germline J gene is used to complete it. The chain has TRBV6-2 or TRBV6-3 and TRBJ1-5; 7 bases line up with TRBD1. This CDR3 has 16 amino acids. Trimming cost V 2 bases and J 7 bases; bases outside gene matches: 11. Germline V gene data show CDR1 as MNHEY and CDR2 as SVGEGT. CDR3 DNA, as far as it was read: TGTGCCAGCAGTTACCCGGGACAGAAACGGGGGCAGCCC. This encodes CASSYPGQKRGQP. The whole CDR3 is CASSYPGQKRGQPQHF.

The CDR3 spells CASSRASRGNTEAFF. The DNA read from the CDR3 is TGTGCCAGCTCACGGGCGAGCAGGGGGAACACTGAA. V and J are TRBV18 and TRBJ1-1; D might be TRBD1 (6 bases). The observed sequence ends 3 residues before the CDR3 terminus, with the missing tail filled in from the germline J gene. V was cut by 4 bases and J by 1 base, with 13 bases left in between. CDR1 is KGHSH, CDR2 LQKENI, per germline. This CDR3 comprises 15 residues.

Concerning this clone: The read terminates 3 residues before the CDR3 end, so the remaining end is supplied by the germline J gene. V gene TRBV2 combines with J gene TRBJ1-5, with 9 bases aligning to TRBD1. The CDR3 runs 14 residues. V shed 6 bases and J 5 bases; nucleotides not matched to a gene: 5. Germline V CDR1 and CDR2: SNHLY, FYNNEI. The CDR3 spells CASSGQGRHQPQHF. Partial CDR3 DNA: TGTGCCAGCAGCGGACAGGGGAGGCATCAGCCC. The entire variable domain, with the rest obtained from reference TRBV2 and TRBJ1-5, is as follows: EPEVTQTPSHQVTQMGQEVILRCVPISNHLYFYWYRQILGQKVEFLVSFYNNEISEKSEIFDDQFSVERPDGSNFTLKIRSTKLEDSAMYFCASSGQGRHQPQHFGDGTRLSIL.

Note on this clone: The read comes to an end 3 residues before the CDR3 does, leaving the germline J gene to fill in the end. The chain combines TRBV7-2 with TRBJ2-5; a weak D match, TRBD1 (5 bases). The germline V gene has CDR1 SGHTA and CDR2 FQGNSA. V lost 5 bases to trimming and J lost 2 bases, with 12 bases between them. The CDR3 spans 14 residues. The CDR3 loop reads CASSVSRGQETQYF. CDR3 DNA (partial): TGTGCCAGCAGCGTATCTAGGGGACAAGAGACC.

Turning to this clone: The read comes to an end 3 residues before the CDR3 does, leaving the germline J gene to fill in the end. The V and J genes are TRBV30 and TRBJ1-1, with 8 bases aligning to TRBD1. The CDR3 covers 11 residues. Germline-derived CDR1 and CDR2 are GTSNPN and SVGIG (reference sequence). The CDR3 region is CAWRRQGKAFF. CDR3 bases read: TGTGCCTGGAGGCGACAGGGGAAA.

Turning to this clone: The DNA ends 3 residues before the CDR3 does, and the rest of the CDR3 is filled in from the germline J gene. The chain combines TRBV7-2 with TRBJ1-1; a weak D match, TRBD1 (6 bases). Germline V gives CDR1 SGHTA, CDR2 FQGNSA. This CDR3 has 14 residues. V lost 5 bases and J lost 1, with 11 bases in between. CDR3 sequence reads: CASSTGIGNTEAFF. CDR3 DNA (partial): TGTGCCAGCAGCACAGGGATCGGGAACACTGAA.

Concerning this clone itself: The read is 3 residues too short to cover the CDR3 end, so that end is filled in from the germline J gene. V usage is TRBV30 and J usage is TRBJ1-1, with 7 bases identical to TRBD1. This CDR3 comprises 12 residues. Germline assignment: CDR1 GTSNPN and CDR2 SVGIG (reference sequence). The CDR3 protein is CAWSNRGREAFF. CDR3 DNA (partial): TGTGCCTGGAGTAACAGGGGCAGGGAA.

On this clone itself: Sequencing ends 3 residues short of the CDR3 end; the germline J gene provides the rest. This sequence joins TRBV7-9 and TRBJ2-7; the match to TRBD1 covers 9 bases. CDR1 SEHNR and CDR2 FQNEAQ come from the germline V gene (reference sequence). There are 14 residues in the CDR3. The junction had 7 bases not matched to a gene; V was cut back by 5 bases and J by 5 bases. CDR3: CASSPHRGRDEQYF. The part of the CDR3 DNA that was read is TGTGCCAGCAGCCCTCACAGGGGGCGCGACGAG.